Following are 5 T cell receptor beta chains from one sample sequenced in a study of CD8+ T cells in alopecia areata. Extracted from the samples, RNA was reverse transcribed into cDNA to serve as the sequencing template. Profiled with immunoSEQ multiplex PCR; TCRdb holds only in-frame clones, not every one. Of 200,000 to 250,000 clones in the sample, more than 55% were seen once. Treatment indicated: oral pan-JAK inhibitor, 5-10 mg twice daily. The sequences come from CD4+ T cells sorted from blood, collected at week 44, from a patient treated with tofacitinib. These receptors all stem from a human donor with alopecia areata.

This clone was counted a few times. Other DNA sequences in this specimen translate into the identical CDR3. J is TRBJ1-2 and V is TRBV7-9, with D possibly being TRBD1 (5 bases). The ends were cut back, 8 bases at V and 7 bases at J, with 14 bases in the middle. Germline CDR1 reads SEHNR; CDR2 reads FQNEAQ (reference sequence). The CDR3 extends over 12 amino acids. The CDR3 coding sequence is TGTGCCAGCTCACCTGGGGCCCCTGGCTACACCTTC. It is translated as CASSPGAPGYTF. Full variable domain (remainder filled in from reference TRBV7-9 and TRBJ1-2): DTGVSQNPRHKITKRGQNVTFRCDPISEHNRLYWYRQTLGQGPEFLTYFQNEAQLEKSRLLSDRFSAERPKGSFSTLEIQRTEQGDSAMYLCASSPGAPGYTFGSGTRLTVV.

The V and J genes are TRBV20-1 and TRBJ2-5; D ambiguous. Germline V gives CDR1 DFQATT, CDR2 SNEGSKA (reference sequence). This CDR3 has 11 amino acids. V lost 5 bases, J lost 4 bases, and 8 bases lay in between. The CDR3 is CSADSLETQYF. The CDR3 DNA follows: TGCAGTGCTGATTCCCTAGAGACCCAGTACTTC.

The sample holds one count of this clone. The J gene is TRBJ2-1, the V gene TRBV7-2; D unclear. The CDR3 has 16 residues. In germline, CDR1 is SGHTA, CDR2 FQGNSA. Trimming removed 6 bases at V and 9 bases at J, with 24 bases between. This CDR3 reads CASSNAPGRPSGEQFF. The DNA for the CDR3 is TGTGCCAGCAGTAACGCTCCGGGCCGCCCCAGTGGTGAGCAGTTCTTC. Full variable domain (missing parts from reference TRBV7-2 and TRBJ2-1): GAGVSQSPSNKVTEKGKDVELRCDPISGHTALYWYRQSLGQGLEFLIYFQGNSAPDKSGLPSDRFSAERTGGSVSTLTIQRTQQEDSAVYLCASSNAPGRPSGEQFFGPGTRLTVL.

The V and J genes are TRBV29-1 and TRBJ1-4; D is possibly TRBD1 (5 bases). The CDR3 has 13 amino acids. CDR1 is SQVTM and CDR2 is ANQGSEA in the germline V gene. V was pared by 4 bases and J by 5 bases, with 11 bases between. The CDR3 is CSVGGGPNEKLFF. The CDR3 DNA follows: TGCAGCGTTGGGGGGGGACCCAATGAAAAACTGTTTTTT.

This chain joins TRBV14 and TRBJ1-2; no clear D gene. Germline values: CDR1 SGHDN, CDR2 FVKESK. The CDR3 sequence is 14 residues long. Trimming pared 4 bases from V and 5 bases from J, leaving 14 bases between. CDR3 sequence reads: CASSPQAKEYGYTF. The DNA of the CDR3 is TGTGCCAGCAGCCCCCAGGCCAAGGAGTATGGCTACACCTTC.